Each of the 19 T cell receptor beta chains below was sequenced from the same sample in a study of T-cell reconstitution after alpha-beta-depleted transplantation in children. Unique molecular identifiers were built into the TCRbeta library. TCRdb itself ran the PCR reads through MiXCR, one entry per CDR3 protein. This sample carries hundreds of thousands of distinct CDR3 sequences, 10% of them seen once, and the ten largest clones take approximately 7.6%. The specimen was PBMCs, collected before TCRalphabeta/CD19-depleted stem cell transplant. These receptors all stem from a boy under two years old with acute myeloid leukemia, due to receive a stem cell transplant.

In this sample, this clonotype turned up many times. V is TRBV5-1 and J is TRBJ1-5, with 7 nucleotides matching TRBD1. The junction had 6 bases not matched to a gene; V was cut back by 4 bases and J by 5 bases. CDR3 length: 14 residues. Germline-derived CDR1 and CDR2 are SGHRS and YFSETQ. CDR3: CASSLGTDYQPQHF. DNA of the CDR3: TGCGCCAGCAGCCTAGGGACAGATTATCAGCCCCAGCATTTT.

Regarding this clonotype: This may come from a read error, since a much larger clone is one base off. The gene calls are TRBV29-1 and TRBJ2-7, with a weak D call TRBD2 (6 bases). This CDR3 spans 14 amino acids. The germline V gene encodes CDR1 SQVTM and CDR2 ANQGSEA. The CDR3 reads CNVEGGAYPYEQYF. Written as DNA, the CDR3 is TGCAACGTTGAAGGAGGGGCCTATCCCTACGAGCAGTACTTC.

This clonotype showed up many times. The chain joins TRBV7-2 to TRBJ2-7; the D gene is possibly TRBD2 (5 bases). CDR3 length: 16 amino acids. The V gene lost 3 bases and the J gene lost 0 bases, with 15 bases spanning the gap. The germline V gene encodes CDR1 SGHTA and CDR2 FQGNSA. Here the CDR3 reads CASSFADFPSSYEQYF. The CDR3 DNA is TGTGCCAGCAGCTTTGCGGACTTCCCGAGCTCCTACGAGCAGTACTTC.

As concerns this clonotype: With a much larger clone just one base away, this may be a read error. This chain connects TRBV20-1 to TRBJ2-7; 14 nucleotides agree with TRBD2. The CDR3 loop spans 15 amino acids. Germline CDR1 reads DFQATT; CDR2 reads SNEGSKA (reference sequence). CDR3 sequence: CCARAGTSGSYEQYF. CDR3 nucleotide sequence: TGCTGTGCTAGAGCCGGGACTAGCGGGAGCTACGAGCAGTACTTC.

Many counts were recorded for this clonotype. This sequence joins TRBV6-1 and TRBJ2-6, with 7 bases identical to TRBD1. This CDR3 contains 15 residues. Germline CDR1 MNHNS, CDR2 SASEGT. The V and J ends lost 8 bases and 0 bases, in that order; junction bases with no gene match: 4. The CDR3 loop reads CASGDSYSGANVLTF. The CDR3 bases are TGTGCCAGCGGGGACAGCTACTCTGGGGCCAACGTCCTGACTTTC.

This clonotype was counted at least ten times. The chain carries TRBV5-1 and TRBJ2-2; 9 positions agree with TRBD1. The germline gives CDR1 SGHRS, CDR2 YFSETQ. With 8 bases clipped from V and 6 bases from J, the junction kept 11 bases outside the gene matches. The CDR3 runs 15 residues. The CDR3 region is CASSSGTGSPGELFF. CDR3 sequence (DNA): TGCGCCAGTTCATCCGGGACAGGGTCCCCCGGGGAGCTGTTTTTT. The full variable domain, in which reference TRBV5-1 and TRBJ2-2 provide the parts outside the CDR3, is KAGVTQTPRYLIKTRGQQVTLSCSPISGHRSVSWYQQTPGQGLQFLFEYFSETQRNKGNFPGRFSGRQFSNSRSEMNVSTLELGDSALYLCASSSGTGSPGELFFGEGSRLTVL.

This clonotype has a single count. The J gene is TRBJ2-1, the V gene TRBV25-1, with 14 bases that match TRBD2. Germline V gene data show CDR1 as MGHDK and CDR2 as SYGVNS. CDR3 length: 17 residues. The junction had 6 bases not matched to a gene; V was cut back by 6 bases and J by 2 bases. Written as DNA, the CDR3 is TGTGCCAGCAGCGGGACTAGCGGGAGTTTCACCTACAATGAGCAGTTCTTC. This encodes CASSGTSGSFTYNEQFF.

The CDR3 nucleotides are TGCAGTGCGCCTCCGGGGCGGGGGGCGGGGGATACGCAGTATTTT. Protein sequence: CSAPPGRGAGDTQYF. The gene calls are TRBV20-1 and TRBJ2-3; 8 nucleotides match TRBD2. The V gene's germline CDR1 is DFQATT and CDR2 SNEGSKA (reference sequence). The CDR3 covers 15 residues. J lost 6 bases, V lost 6 bases, and 14 bases had no gene match.

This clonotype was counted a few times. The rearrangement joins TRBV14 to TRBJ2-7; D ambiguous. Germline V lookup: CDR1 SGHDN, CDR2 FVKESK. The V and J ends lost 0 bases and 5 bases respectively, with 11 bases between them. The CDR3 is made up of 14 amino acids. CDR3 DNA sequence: TGTGCCAGCAGCCAAGACAACAGCCGTCACGAGCAGTACTTC. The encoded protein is CASSQDNSRHEQYF.

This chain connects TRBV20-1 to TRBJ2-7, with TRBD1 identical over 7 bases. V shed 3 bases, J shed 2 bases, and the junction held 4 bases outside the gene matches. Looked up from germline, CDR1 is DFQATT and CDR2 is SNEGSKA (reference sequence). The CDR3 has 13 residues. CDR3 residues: CSASGTVTYEQYF. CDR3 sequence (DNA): TGCAGTGCTAGCGGGACAGTGACCTACGAGCAGTACTTC.

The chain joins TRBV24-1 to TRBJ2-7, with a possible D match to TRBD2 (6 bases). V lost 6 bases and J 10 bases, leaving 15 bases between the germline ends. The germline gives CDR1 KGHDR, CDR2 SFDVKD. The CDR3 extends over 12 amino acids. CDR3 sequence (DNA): TGTGCCACCAGTTCCGGCGGGGAGGCTCAGTACTTC. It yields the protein CATSSGGEAQYF.

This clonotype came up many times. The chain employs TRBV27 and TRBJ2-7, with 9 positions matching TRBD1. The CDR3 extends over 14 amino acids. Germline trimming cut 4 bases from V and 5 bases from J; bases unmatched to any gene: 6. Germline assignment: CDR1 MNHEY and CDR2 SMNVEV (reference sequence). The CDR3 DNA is TGTGCCAGCAGTTCCGGGACAGGGTCCCACGAGCAGTACTTC. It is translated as CASSSGTGSHEQYF.

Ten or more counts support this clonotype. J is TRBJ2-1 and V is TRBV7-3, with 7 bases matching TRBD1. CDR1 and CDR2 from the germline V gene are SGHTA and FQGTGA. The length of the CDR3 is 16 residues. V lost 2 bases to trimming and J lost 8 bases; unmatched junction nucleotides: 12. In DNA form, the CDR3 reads TGTGCCAGCAGCTTATTACCCGACAGGGCTTTACATGAGCAGTTCTTC. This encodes CASSLLPDRALHEQFF.

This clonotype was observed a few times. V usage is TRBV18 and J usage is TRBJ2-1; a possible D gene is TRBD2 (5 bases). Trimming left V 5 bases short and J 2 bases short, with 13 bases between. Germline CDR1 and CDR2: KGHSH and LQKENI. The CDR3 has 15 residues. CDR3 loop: CASSSQLGTYNEQFF. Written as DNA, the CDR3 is TGTGCCAGCTCATCCCAACTAGGCACCTACAATGAGCAGTTCTTC.

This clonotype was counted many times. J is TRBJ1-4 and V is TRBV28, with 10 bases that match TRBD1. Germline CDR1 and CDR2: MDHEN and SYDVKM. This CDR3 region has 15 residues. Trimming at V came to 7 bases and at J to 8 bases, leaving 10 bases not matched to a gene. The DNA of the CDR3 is TGTGCCAGCACTTTCTGGGGGACAGGGGAGGAAAAACTGTTTTTT. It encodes CASTFWGTGEEKLFF.

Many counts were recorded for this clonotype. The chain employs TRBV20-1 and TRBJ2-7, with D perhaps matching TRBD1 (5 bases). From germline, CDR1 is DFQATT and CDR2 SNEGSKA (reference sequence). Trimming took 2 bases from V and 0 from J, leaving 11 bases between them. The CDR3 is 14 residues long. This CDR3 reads CSARRAGISYEQYF. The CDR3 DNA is TGCAGTGCTAGAAGGGCAGGGATCTCCTACGAGCAGTACTTC.

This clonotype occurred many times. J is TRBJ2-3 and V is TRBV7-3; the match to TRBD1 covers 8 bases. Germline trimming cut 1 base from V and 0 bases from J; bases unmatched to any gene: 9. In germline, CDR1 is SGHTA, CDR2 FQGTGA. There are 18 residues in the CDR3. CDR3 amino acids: CASSLRLQGGISTDTQYF. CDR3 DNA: TGTGCCAGCAGCTTAAGGTTACAGGGGGGAATTAGCACAGATACGCAGTATTTT.

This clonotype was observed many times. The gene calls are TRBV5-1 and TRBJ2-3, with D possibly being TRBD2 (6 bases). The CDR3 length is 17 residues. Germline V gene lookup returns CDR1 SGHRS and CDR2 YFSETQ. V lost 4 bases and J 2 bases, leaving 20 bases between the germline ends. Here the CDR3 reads CASSPSFRVAATDTQYF. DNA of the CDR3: TGCGCCAGCAGCCCATCCTTCAGGGTAGCGGCCACAGATACGCAGTATTTT.

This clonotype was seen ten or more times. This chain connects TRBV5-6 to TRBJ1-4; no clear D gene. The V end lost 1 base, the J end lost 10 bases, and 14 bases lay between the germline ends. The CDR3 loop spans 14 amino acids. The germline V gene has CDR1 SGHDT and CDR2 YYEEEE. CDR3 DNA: TGTGCCAGCAGCTTGAACGGACTCCAGGCAAAACTGTTTTTT. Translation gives CASSLNGLQAKLFF.